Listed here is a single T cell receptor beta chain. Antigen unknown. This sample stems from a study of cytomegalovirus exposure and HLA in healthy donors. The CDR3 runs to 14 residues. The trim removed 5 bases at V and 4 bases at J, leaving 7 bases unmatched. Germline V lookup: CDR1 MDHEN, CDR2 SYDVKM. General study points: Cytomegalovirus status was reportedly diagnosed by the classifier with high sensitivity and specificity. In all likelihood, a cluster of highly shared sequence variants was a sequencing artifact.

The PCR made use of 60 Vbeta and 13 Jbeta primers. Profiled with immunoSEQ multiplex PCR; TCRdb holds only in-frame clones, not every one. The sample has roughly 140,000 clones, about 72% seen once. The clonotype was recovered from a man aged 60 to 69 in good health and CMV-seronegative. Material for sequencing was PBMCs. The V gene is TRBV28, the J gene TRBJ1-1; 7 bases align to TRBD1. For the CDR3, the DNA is TGTGCCAGCAGTCCCGCTGGGACAGCCACTGAAGCTTTCTTT. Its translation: CASSPAGTATEAFF. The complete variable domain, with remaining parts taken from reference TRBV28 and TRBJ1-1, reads DVKVTQSSRYLVKRTGEKVFLECVQDMDHENMFWYRQDPGLGLRLIYFSYDVKMKEKGDIPEGYSVSREKKERFSLILESASTNQTSMYLCASSPAGTATEAFFGQGTRLTVV.